This record concerns one T cell receptor (beta chain) sequence. The entry originates in a study of OX40 agonist ivuxolimab in advanced cancers. Exclusion of a patient followed from autoimmune disease history or systemic immunosuppression. Clones were sequenced by immunoSEQ multiplex PCR, and TCRdb holds only the in-frame ones, with some missing. The table lists approximately 86,000 clones, approximately 90% of them singletons. The V and J ends lost 0 bases and 0 bases respectively, with 12 bases between them. The V gene's germline CDR1 is SGHRS and CDR2 YFSETQ. The CDR3 is 17 residues long. Source: CD4+ or CD8+ T cells sorted from blood, taken in a trial of the OX40 agonist ivuxolimab. V is TRBV5-1 and J is TRBJ2-2, with D perhaps TRBD1 or TRBD2 (7 bases each). This TCR derives from an adult with an advanced solid tumor such as melanoma, head and neck, liver or kidney cancer. Written as DNA, the CDR3 is TGCGCCAGCAGCTTGGTGGCAGGGGGGGCGAACACCGGGGAGCTGTTTTTT. Translated: CASSLVAGGANTGELFF.